The 8 T cell receptor beta chains below were found in one sample sequenced in a study of CD4 T cells in relation to SARS-CoV-2 and coronaviruses (dated by TCRdb to about 2021). No antigen has been assigned to these receptors. The library was obtained by the immunoSEQ multiplex PCR assay. Entries here come from immuneACCESS through TCRdb and include only in-frame sequences with V and J called. Some clones fail to appear in such tables; in the studies checked, an unresolved V gene covers under half of the shortfall, and the cause of the remainder is unknown. Present in this sample are 25,000 to 30,000 clones, around three quarters of which were seen just once. In total, the top ten clones hold approximately 14% of the sample. CD4+ T cells from unexposed donors were collected before the COVID-19 pandemic (2011-2018). Following 10 days of culture, the EasySep CD4+ T cell isolation kit was used to isolate CD4+ T cells.

Sequences were obtained from CD4+ T cells from PBMCs, cultured in vitro. The receptor set was obtained from a human donor in good health.

This chain connects TRBV7-3 to TRBJ2-2, with TRBD1 as a possible D gene (6 bases). The CDR3 sequence is 14 residues long. The germline V gene has CDR1 SGHTA and CDR2 FQGTGA. Trimming pared 4 bases from V and 6 bases from J, leaving 12 bases between. CDR3 DNA sequence: TGTGCCAGCAGCTCAGGGGTTTGGTCCGGGGAGCTGTTTTTT. Protein product: CASSSGVWSGELFF. Full variable domain (rest looked up from reference TRBV7-3 and TRBJ2-2): GAGVSQTPSNKVTEKGKYVELRCDPISGHTALYWYRQSLGQGPEFLIYFQGTGAADDSGLPNDRFFAVRPEGSVSTLKIQRTERGDSAVYLCASSSGVWSGELFFGEGSRLTVL.

V gene TRBV3-1 (or the pseudogene TRBV3-2) combines with J gene TRBJ2-1; D is unclear. Germline V gene data show CDR1 as LGHDT and CDR2 as YNNKEL (reference sequence). V lost 4 bases, J lost 0 bases, and 10 bases lay in between. The CDR3 length is 15 residues. CDR3 sequence reads: CASSRSVHSYNEQFF. As DNA, the CDR3 is TGTGCCAGCAGCCGAAGCGTCCACTCCTACAATGAGCAGTTCTTC.

This clone is medium-sized in the sample. The V gene is TRBV5-1, the J gene TRBJ2-1; no definite D call. The CDR3 has 16 amino acids. The V end lost 0 bases, the J end lost 1 base, and 11 bases lay between the germline ends. From germline, CDR1 is SGHRS and CDR2 YFSETQ. CDR3 region: CASSLEAANSYNEQFF. The CDR3 coding sequence is TGCGCCAGCAGCTTGGAGGCAGCAAATTCCTACAATGAGCAGTTCTTC.

This clone was seen a few times. This chain connects TRBV5-1 to TRBJ1-3; no firm D call. The CDR3 sequence is 16 residues long. CDR1 SGHRS and CDR2 YFSETQ come from the germline V gene. With 1 base removed from V and 0 bases from J, the gap between germline ends came to 11 bases. The CDR3 DNA sequence: TGCGCCAGCAGCTTGACGTCAGGAAGCTCTGGAAACACCATATATTTT. Translation: CASSLTSGSSGNTIYF.

The chain carries TRBV18 and TRBJ2-3; TRBD1 is a possible D gene (6 bases). The CDR3 loop spans 15 amino acids. The V end lost 6 bases, the J end lost 2 bases, and 15 bases lay between the germline ends. The germline gives CDR1 KGHSH, CDR2 LQKENI. This CDR3 reads CASSLNQGPTDTQYF. The CDR3 DNA sequence: TGTGCCAGCTCGCTCAATCAGGGGCCCACAGATACGCAGTATTTT.

J is TRBJ1-2 and V is TRBV5-1; D gene uncertain. The V end lost 6 bases, the J end lost 7 bases, and 19 bases lay between the germline ends. The CDR3 extends over 14 amino acids. In germline, CDR1 is SGHRS, CDR2 YFSETQ. CDR3 bases: TGCGCCAGCAATACGGGAGGCCCCCAGGCTGGCTACACCTTC. Amino acids: CASNTGGPQAGYTF.

This clone was detected a few times. The V and J genes are TRBV5-1 and TRBJ2-2; 7 bases align to TRBD2. The germline gives CDR1 SGHRS, CDR2 YFSETQ. The CDR3 has 15 amino acids. The V and J ends lost 2 bases and 7 bases, in that order; junction bases with no gene match: 8. Here the CDR3 DNA reads TGCGCCAGCAGCTTTGAGGCCGGGGGGATCGGGGAGCTGTTTTTT. Amino acids: CASSFEAGGIGELFF. The full variable domain, its missing parts supplied by reference TRBV5-1 and TRBJ2-2, is KAGVTQTPRYLIKTRGQQVTLSCSPISGHRSVSWYQQTPGQGLQFLFEYFSETQRNKGNFPGRFSGRQFSNSRSEMNVSTLELGDSALYLCASSFEAGGIGELFFGEGSRLTVL.

V usage is TRBV4-1 and J usage is TRBJ2-3; D could derive from TRBD1 or TRBD2 (5 bases each). The CDR3 consists of 15 residues. V was pared by 1 base and J by 4 bases, with 12 bases between. Per germline, CDR1 MGHRA and CDR2 YSYEKL. CDR3 nucleotide sequence: TGCGCCAGCAGCCAAGTGGGGGACGGTGCAGATACGCAGTATTTT. Translation: CASSQVGDGADTQYF.